Described below is a single TCR beta chain sequence and its context. Its target antigen remains unknown. One base away there is no much larger clone; base qualities are not given. Another Seattle source contributed samples from volunteer blood donors who had recovered from COVID-19. Collaborating institutions collected whole blood in K2EDTA tubes following their own protocols. Collaborator samples were shipped for TCRbeta analysis as frozen whole blood, isolated PBMCs, or DNA extracted from either sample type. The CDR3 runs 16 amino acids, cysteine and phenylalanine included. Of the read, only the CDR3 DNA is kept; its 48 bases are in frame from base 1. The V end gives up 11 bases and the J end 2 bases, leaving 12 bases in the junction not matched to a gene. The germline V gene (reference sequence) supplies CDR1 SEHNR and CDR2 FQNEAQ. The immunoSEQ Assay, a bias-controlled multiplex PCR, was used to amplify TCRbeta CDR3 regions from genomic DNA. Under the source paper's analysis protocol: Nucleated cell counts per sample were estimated from amplification of reference gene primers within the assay. To quantify the absolute abundance of each unique TCRbeta CDR3 rearrangement, sequence reads were collapsed and filtered. For each sample, productive Simpson clonality was calculated by taking the square root of Simpson's diversity index across productive rearrangements. TCRdb retrieved this table from immuneACCESS and kept in-frame rearrangements only. Not all clones are present; in checked studies, unresolved V genes account for under half, and no reason is known for the remainder. For V, J and clone size, that table is used; D and trimming come from the DNA. This sample gives more than 250,000 clones in total; around 86% of them show up just once. In total, the top ten clones hold around 2.1% of the sample.

This sample is part of a study of blood T cell repertoires in COVID-19 (dated by TCRdb to about 2020). About the full investigation: Collaborator samples came from the United States, Italy and Spain and covered acute and convalescent phases of COVID-19. The samples were drawn from two sources: the first 160 participants of the ongoing ImmuneRACE study, and about 1,300 subjects contributed by 6 global collaborators. The material from the prospective study consisted of cDNA or gDNA derived from T cells, B-cell-depleted T cells, or PBMCs. Nearly every sample came with metadata listing a de-identified subject ID, COVID-19 status, age in years and sex. Where available, HLA class I and class II types were taken from metadata supplied by the sample provider and were not determined by assay-based typing. Deeply sampled blood TCRbeta repertoires from subjects exposed to, actively infected with, or recovered from COVID-19 were included in the dataset. The repertoires were made available in a free public database intended to serve as a resource for research on the immune response to SARS-CoV-2.

Findings and caveats that apply to the study as a whole: The quantity of clinical and demographic metadata differed by source and by participant and was supplied without curation.

Sequencing was carried out using peripheral blood. This receptor was obtained from a woman between 25 and 40 years old who had recovered from COVID-19. In this chain, TRBV7-9 is recombined with TRBJ1-6; 7 middle bases align to TRBD1. The DNA sequence is given as TGTGCCGTGAGGGACAGACAAAACCCCTATAATTCACCCCTCCACTTT. Translation gives CAVRDRQNPYNSPLHF.